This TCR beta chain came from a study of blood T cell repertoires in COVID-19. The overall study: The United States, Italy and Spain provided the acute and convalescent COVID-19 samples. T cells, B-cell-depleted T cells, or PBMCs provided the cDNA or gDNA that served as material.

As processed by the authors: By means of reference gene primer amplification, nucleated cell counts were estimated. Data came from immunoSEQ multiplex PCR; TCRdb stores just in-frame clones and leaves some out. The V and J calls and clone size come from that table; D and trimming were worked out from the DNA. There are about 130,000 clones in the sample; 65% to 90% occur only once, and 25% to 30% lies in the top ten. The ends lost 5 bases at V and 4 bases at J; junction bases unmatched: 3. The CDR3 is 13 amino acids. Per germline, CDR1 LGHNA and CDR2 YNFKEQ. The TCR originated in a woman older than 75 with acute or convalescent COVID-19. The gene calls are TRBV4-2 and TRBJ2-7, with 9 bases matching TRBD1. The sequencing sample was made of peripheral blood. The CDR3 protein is CASSEGTGYEQYF. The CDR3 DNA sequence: TGTGCCAGCAGCGAAGGGACAGGGTACGAGCAGTACTTC.